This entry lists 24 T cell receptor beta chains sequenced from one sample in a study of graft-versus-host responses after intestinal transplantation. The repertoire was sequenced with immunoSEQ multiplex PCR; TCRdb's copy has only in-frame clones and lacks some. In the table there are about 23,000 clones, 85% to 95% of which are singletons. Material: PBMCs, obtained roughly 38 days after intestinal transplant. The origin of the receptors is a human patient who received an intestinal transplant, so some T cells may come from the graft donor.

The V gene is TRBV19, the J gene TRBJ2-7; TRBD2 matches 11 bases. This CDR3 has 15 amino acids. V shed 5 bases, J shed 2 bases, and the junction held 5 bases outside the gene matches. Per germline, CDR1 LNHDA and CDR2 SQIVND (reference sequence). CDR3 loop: CASSALAGGPYEQYF. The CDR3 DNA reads TGTGCCAGTAGTGCGCTAGCGGGAGGCCCCTACGAGCAGTACTTC.

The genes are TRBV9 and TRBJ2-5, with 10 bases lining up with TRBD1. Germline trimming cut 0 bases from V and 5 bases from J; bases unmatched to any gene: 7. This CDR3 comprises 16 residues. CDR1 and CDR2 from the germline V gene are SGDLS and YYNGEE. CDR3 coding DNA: TGTGCCAGCAGCGTAGACGGGACAGGGGTGAAGGAGACCCAGTACTTC. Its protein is CASSVDGTGVKETQYF.

Written as DNA, the CDR3 is TGTGCCAGCAGCCCCCTTTCTCTATCCACTAGCGGGAGGTACAATGAGCAGTTCTTC. Its protein product is CASSPLSLSTSGRYNEQFF. This rearrangement joins TRBV9 to TRBJ2-1; 12 bases are shared with TRBD2. The CDR3 spans 19 residues. In germline, CDR1 is SGDLS, CDR2 YYNGEE. V shed 4 bases, J shed 4 bases, and the junction held 15 bases outside the gene matches.

Written as DNA, the CDR3 is TGTGCCGGGGACACTGAAGCTTTCTTT. It is translated as CAGDTEAFF. This chain joins TRBV6-9 and TRBJ1-1, with D uncertain. CDR3 length: 9 amino acids. V was cut by 11 bases and J by 3 bases, with 4 bases left in between. Germline lookup yields CDR1 MNHGY and CDR2 SVAAGI.

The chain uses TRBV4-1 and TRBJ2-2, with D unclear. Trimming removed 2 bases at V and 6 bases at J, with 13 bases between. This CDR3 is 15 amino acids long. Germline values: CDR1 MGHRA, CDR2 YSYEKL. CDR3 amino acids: CASSQPIRAPGELFF. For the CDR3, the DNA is TGCGCCAGCAGCCAACCTATTAGGGCTCCCGGGGAGCTGTTTTTT.

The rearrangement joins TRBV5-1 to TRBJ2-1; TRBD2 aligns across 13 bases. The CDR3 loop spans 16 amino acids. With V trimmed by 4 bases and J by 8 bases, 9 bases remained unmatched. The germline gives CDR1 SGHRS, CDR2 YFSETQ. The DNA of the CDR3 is TGCGCCAGCAGCCCCCGGACTAGCGGGAGTTCTGATGAGCAGTTCTTC. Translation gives CASSPRTSGSSDEQFF. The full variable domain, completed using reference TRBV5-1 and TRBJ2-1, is KAGVTQTPRYLIKTRGQQVTLSCSPISGHRSVSWYQQTPGQGLQFLFEYFSETQRNKGNFPGRFSGRQFSNSRSEMNVSTLELGDSALYLCASSPRTSGSSDEQFFGPGTRLTVL.

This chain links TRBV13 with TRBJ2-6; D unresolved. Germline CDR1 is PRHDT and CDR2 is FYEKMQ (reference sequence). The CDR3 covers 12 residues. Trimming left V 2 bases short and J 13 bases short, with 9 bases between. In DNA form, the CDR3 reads TGTGCCAGCAGCTTAAGGGCCGAAGTCCTGACTTTC. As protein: CASSLRAEVLTF.

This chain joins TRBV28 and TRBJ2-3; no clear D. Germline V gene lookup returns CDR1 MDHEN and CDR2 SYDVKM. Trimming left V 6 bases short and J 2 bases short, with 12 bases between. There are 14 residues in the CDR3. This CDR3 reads CASRPTLLTDTQYF. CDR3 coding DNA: TGTGCCAGCAGGCCGACCCTCCTCACAGATACGCAGTATTTT.

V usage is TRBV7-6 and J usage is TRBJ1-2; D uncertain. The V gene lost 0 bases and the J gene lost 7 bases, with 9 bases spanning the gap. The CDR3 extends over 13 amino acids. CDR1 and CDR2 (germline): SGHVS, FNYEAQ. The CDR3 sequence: CASSLALSAGYTF. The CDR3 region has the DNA TGTGCCAGCAGCTTAGCCCTCTCTGCTGGCTACACCTTC.

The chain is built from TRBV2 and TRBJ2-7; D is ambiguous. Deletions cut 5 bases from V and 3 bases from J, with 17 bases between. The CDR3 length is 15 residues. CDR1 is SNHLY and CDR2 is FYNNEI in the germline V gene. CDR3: CASSFLGDLIYEQYF. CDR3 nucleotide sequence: TGTGCCAGCAGTTTCCTCGGAGATTTGATCTACGAGCAGTACTTC. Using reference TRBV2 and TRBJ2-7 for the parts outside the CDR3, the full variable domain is EPEVTQTPSHQVTQMGQEVILRCVPISNHLYFYWYRQILGQKVEFLVSFYNNEISEKSEIFDDQFSVERPDGSNFTLKIRSTKLEDSAMYFCASSFLGDLIYEQYFGPGTRLTVT.

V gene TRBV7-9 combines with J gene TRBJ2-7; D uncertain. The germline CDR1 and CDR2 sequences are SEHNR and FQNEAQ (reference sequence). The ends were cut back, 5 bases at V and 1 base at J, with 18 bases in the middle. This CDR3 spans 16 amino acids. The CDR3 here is CASSPWLTPFSYEQYF. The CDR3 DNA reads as TGTGCCAGCAGCCCCTGGTTGACTCCATTTTCCTACGAGCAGTACTTC.

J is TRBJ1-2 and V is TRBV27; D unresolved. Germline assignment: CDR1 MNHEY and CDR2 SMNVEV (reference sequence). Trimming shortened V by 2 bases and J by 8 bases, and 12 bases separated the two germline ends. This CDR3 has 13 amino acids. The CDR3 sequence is CASSLTGSQGYTF. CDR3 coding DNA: TGTGCCAGCAGTTTAACTGGGTCGCAAGGCTACACCTTC.

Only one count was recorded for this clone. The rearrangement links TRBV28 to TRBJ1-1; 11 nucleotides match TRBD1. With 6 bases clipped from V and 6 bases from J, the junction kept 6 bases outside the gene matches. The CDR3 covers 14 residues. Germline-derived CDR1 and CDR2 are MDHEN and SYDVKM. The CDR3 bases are TGTGCCAGCAGGTGGACAGGGGGCGCCCCTGAAGCTTTCTTT. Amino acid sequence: CASRWTGGAPEAFF.

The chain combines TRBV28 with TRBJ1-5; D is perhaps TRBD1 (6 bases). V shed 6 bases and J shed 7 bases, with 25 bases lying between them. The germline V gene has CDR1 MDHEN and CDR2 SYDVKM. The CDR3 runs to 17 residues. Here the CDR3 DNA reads TGTGCCAGCAGCCCCGGGATTAACCGGGCAGGGGAACAGCCCCAGCATTTT. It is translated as CASSPGINRAGEQPQHF.

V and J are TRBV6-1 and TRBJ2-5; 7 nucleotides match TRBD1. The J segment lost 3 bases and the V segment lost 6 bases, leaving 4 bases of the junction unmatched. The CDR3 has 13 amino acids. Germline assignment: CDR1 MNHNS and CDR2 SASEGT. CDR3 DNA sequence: TGTGCCAGCAGATTGACAGGGAAAGAGACCCAGTACTTC. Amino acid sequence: CASRLTGKETQYF.

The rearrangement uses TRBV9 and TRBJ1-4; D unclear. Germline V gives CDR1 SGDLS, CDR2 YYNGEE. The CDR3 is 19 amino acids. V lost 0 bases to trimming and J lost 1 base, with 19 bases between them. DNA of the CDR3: TGTGCCAGCAGCGTAGTAGGTAGATCCCCGGCGGGAACTAATGAAAAACTGTTTTTT. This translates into CASSVVGRSPAGTNEKLFF.

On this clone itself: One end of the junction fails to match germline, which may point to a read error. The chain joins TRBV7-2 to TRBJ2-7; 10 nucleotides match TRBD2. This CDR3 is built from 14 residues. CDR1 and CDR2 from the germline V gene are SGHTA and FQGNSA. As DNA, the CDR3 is TGTGCCAGCAGCCTAGCGGGAGTTGTGGGCGAGCAGTACTTC. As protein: CASSLAGVVGEQYF. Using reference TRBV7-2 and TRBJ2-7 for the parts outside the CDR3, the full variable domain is GAGVSQSPSNKVTEKGKDVELRCDPISGHTALYWYRQSLGQGLEFLIYFQGNSAPDKSGLPSDRFSAERTGGSVSTLTIQRTQQEDSAVYLCASSLAGVVGEQYFGPGTRLTVT.

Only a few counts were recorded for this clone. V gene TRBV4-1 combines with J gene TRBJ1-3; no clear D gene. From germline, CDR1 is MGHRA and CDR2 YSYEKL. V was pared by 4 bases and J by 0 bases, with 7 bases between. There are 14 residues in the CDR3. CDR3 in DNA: TGCGCCAGCAGCCTTTCCGCCTCTGGAAACACCATATATTTT. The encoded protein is CASSLSASGNTIYF.

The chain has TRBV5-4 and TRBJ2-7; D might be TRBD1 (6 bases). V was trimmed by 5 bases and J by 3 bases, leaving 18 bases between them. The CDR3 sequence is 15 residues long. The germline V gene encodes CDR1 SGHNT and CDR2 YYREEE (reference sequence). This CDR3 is CASSRDQGLNYEQYF. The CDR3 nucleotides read TGTGCCAGCAGTCGGGACCAGGGGCTCAACTACGAGCAGTACTTC. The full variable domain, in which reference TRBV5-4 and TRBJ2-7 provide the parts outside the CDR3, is ETGVTQSPTHLIKTRGQQVTLRCSSQSGHNTVSWYQQALGQGPQFIFQYYREEENGRGNFPPRFSGLQFPNYSSELNVNALELDDSALYLCASSRDQGLNYEQYFGPGTRLTVT.

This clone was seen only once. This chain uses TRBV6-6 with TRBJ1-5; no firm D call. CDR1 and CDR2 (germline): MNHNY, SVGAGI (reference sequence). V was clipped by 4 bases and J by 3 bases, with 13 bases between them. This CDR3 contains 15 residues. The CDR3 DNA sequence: TGTGCCAGCAGTTTCACCCGGACGTACAATCAGCCCCAGCATTTT. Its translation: CASSFTRTYNQPQHF.

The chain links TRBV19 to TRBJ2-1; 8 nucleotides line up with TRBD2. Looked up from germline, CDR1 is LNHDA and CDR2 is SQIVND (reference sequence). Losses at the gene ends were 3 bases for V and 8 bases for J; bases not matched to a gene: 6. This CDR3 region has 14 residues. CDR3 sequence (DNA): TGTGCCAGTAGTATGGGGACTAGTGAAGATGAGCAGTTCTTC. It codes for CASSMGTSEDEQFF.

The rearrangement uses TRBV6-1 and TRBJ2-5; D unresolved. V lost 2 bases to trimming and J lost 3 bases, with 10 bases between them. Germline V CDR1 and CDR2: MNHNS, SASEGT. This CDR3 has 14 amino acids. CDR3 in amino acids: CASSELWVKETQYF. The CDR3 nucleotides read TGTGCCAGCAGTGAACTATGGGTCAAAGAGACCCAGTACTTC.

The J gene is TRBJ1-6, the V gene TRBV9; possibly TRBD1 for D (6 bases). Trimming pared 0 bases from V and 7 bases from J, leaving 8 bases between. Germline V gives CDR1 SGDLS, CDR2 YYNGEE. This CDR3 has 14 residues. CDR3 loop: CASSVGGGNSPLHF. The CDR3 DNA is TGTGCCAGCAGCGTAGGTGGGGGCAATTCACCCCTCCACTTT.

The CDR3 DNA sequence: TGTGCCAGCAGCTACGGGACTAGCGGGGGAACCTACGAGCAGTACTTC. Protein sequence: CASSYGTSGGTYEQYF. The chain employs TRBV2 and TRBJ2-7; 14 bases match TRBD2. The CDR3 sequence is 16 residues long. The V gene's germline CDR1 is SNHLY and CDR2 FYNNEI. V shed 6 bases, J shed 2 bases, and the junction held 6 bases outside the gene matches.